These 16 T cell receptor beta chains were sequenced from one sample in a study of human T cells and chemical hapten exposure (dated by TCRdb to about 2021). Sample time point, as interpreted from the label and publication: patch test 1, 2 weeks after DPC sensitization. The sample's treatment or condition label, in plain terms: therapeutic diphenylcyclopropenone sensitization with weekly scalp DPC. Libraries were prepared through RACE. The sequencing machine was a NextSeq 500. TCRdb trimmed the raw reads at Q25, called clones with MiXCR and kept productive beta chains. Under each unique CDR3 protein, matching rows form one entry showing the most common genes and DNA. The sample contains more than 95,000 distinct CDR3 sequences, around 10% of them found a single time. 1.3% to 1.5% of the sample is in the top ten clones. Specimen: whole blood, collected in connection with sensitization to the hapten diphenylcyclopropenone (DPC). All receptors derive from a woman aged 50 to 65 with alopecia areata. Some clones in this sample may be carry-over from other donors' samples.

This clonotype showed up just a few times. V and J are TRBV10-2 and TRBJ1-4; 9 bases map to TRBD1. This CDR3 is 13 amino acids long. The germline V gene has CDR1 WSHSY and CDR2 SAAADI. V dropped 8 bases and J dropped 8; count of bases not matched to a gene: 6. CDR3 amino acids: CASGSQGAEKLFF. DNA for the CDR3: TGCGCCAGCGGGTCACAGGGGGCGGAAAAACTGTTTTTT.

The chain employs TRBV5-1 and TRBJ2-1; D ambiguous. With 2 bases removed from V and 8 bases from J, the gap between germline ends came to 14 bases. The germline gives CDR1 SGHRS, CDR2 YFSETQ. The CDR3 has 14 residues. CDR3 sequence: CASSLNRPADEQFF. CDR3 in DNA: TGCGCCAGCAGCTTAAATCGGCCAGCCGATGAGCAGTTCTTC. Drawing the rest from reference TRBV5-1 and TRBJ2-1, the complete variable domain is KAGVTQTPRYLIKTRGQQVTLSCSPISGHRSVSWYQQTPGQGLQFLFEYFSETQRNKGNFPGRFSGRQFSNSRSEMNVSTLELGDSALYLCASSLNRPADEQFFGPGTRLTVL.

The chain couples TRBV3-1 to TRBJ2-2; perhaps TRBD1 as D (6 bases). The V gene lost 0 bases and the J gene lost 0 bases, with 14 bases spanning the gap. This CDR3 has 18 amino acids. Germline V gene sequence: CDR1 LGHDT, CDR2 YNNKEL (reference sequence). This chain's CDR3 is CASSQDGTGTTNTGELFF. CDR3 nucleotides: TGTGCCAGCAGCCAAGATGGGACCGGGACAACGAACACCGGGGAGCTGTTTTTT. Full variable domain (remainder filled in from reference TRBV3-1 and TRBJ2-2): DTAVSQTPKYLVTQMGNDKSIKCEQNLGHDTMYWYKQDSKKFLKIMFSYNNKELIINETVPNRFSPKSPDKAHLNLHINSLELGDSAVYFCASSQDGTGTTNTGELFFGEGSRLTVL.

The chain is built from TRBV27 and TRBJ2-5; D remains unclear. The CDR3 contains 15 residues. The V and J ends lost 5 bases and 3 bases respectively, with 16 bases between them. In germline, CDR1 is MNHEY, CDR2 SMNVEV (reference sequence). CDR3: CASSPEWARKETQYF. DNA for the CDR3: TGTGCCAGCAGTCCCGAATGGGCGAGAAAAGAGACCCAGTACTTC.

Ten or more counts support this clonotype. The chain combines TRBV18 with TRBJ1-4; no clear D gene. The germline V gene has CDR1 KGHSH and CDR2 LQKENI. This CDR3 is built from 14 residues. V lost 3 bases and J 4 bases, leaving 9 bases between the germline ends. As DNA, the CDR3 is TGTGCCAGCTCACCGGGAGCCTATAATGAAAAACTGTTTTTT. Protein sequence: CASSPGAYNEKLFF. The whole variable domain, remainder taken from reference TRBV18 and TRBJ1-4, is NAGVMQNPRHLVRRRGQEARLRCSPMKGHSHVYWYRQLPEEGLKFMVYLQKENIIDESGMPKERFSAEFPKEGPSILRIQQVVRGDSAAYFCASSPGAYNEKLFFGSGTQLSVL.

V gene TRBV4-3 combines with J gene TRBJ2-7, with 11 bases identical to TRBD2. The CDR3 runs 14 residues. The germline V gene has CDR1 LGHNA and CDR2 YSLEER. Trimming removed 4 bases from V and 5 bases from J; junction bases left unmatched: 4. CDR3 in DNA: TGCGCCAGCAGCCCTATACTAGCGGGGGACGAGCAGTACTTC. This encodes CASSPILAGDEQYF.

This clonotype was observed a handful of times. V gene TRBV5-1 combines with J gene TRBJ2-7; D gene uncertain. V was trimmed by 2 bases and J by 5 bases, leaving 14 bases between them. Germline V gene lookup returns CDR1 SGHRS and CDR2 YFSETQ. CDR3 length: 14 residues. CDR3 in amino acids: CASSLGQRADEQYF. In DNA form, the CDR3 reads TGCGCCAGCAGCTTAGGGCAACGCGCTGACGAGCAGTACTTC.

This clonotype has a count of ten or more. The V and J genes are TRBV7-2 and TRBJ2-7; D gene unclear. This CDR3 comprises 13 residues. The V end lost 1 base, the J end lost 3 bases, and 7 bases lay between the germline ends. Germline values: CDR1 SGHTA, CDR2 FQGNSA. CDR3 residues: CASSLEWDYEQYF. The CDR3 coding sequence is TGTGCCAGCAGCTTAGAGTGGGACTACGAGCAGTACTTC.

This clonotype was observed a single time. The gene calls are TRBV9 and TRBJ2-5; a possible D gene is TRBD1 (5 bases). Germline CDR1 is SGDLS and CDR2 is YYNGEE. Trimming took off 2 bases at V and 1 base at J, with 9 bases between the two ends. The CDR3 runs to 14 residues. As DNA, the CDR3 is TGTGCCAGCAGCGTCCTCGACAGCCAAGAGACCCAGTACTTC. The encoded protein is CASSVLDSQETQYF. Full variable domain (rest looked up from reference TRBV9 and TRBJ2-5): DSGVTQTPKHLITATGQRVTLRCSPRSGDLSVYWYQQSLDQGLQFLIQYYNGEERAKGNILERFSAQQFPDLHSELNLSSLELGDSALYFCASSVLDSQETQYFGPGTRLLVL.

In this sample, this clonotype turned up a few times. The rearrangement links TRBV12-5 to TRBJ2-1; D gene unclear. CDR3 length equals 11 residues. The V gene's germline CDR1 is LGHNT and CDR2 FRNRAP. Trimming pared 3 bases from V and 5 bases from J, leaving 2 bases between. The CDR3 region is CASGFNNEQFF. CDR3 bases: TGTGCTAGTGGTTTCAACAATGAGCAGTTCTTC.

The sample holds a few counts of this clonotype. V gene TRBV20-1 combines with J gene TRBJ2-7; TRBD1 aligns across 7 bases. The CDR3 runs 12 residues. Per germline, CDR1 DFQATT and CDR2 SNEGSKA (reference sequence). The J segment lost 3 bases and the V segment lost 5 bases, leaving 4 bases of the junction unmatched. CDR3 residues: CSAPGQYYEQYF. The CDR3 nucleotides read TGCAGTGCTCCGGGACAGTACTACGAGCAGTACTTC.

The table lists this clonotype with a few counts. The chain recombines TRBV12-5 with TRBJ1-1; tentative D call: TRBD1 (6 bases). Germline loops: CDR1 LGHNT, CDR2 FRNRAP. V gave up 5 bases and J gave up 3 bases, with 16 bases separating them. This CDR3 contains 15 residues. CDR3 coding DNA: TGTGCTAGTGGTACCAATCTTGGGGGCTACACTGAAGCTTTCTTT. Amino acid sequence: CASGTNLGGYTEAFF.

A few counts support this clonotype. The gene calls are TRBV20-1 and TRBJ1-1; TRBD1 might be the D (5 bases). Trimming stripped 5 bases from V and 1 base from J, with 17 bases between. This CDR3 spans 15 amino acids. The germline V gene encodes CDR1 DFQATT and CDR2 SNEGSKA (reference sequence). The CDR3 loop reads CSAVEPSGANTEAFF. DNA for the CDR3: TGCAGTGCTGTCGAGCCCAGCGGGGCGAACACTGAAGCTTTCTTT.

The genes are TRBV6-5 and TRBJ1-1; 10 nucleotides match TRBD1. CDR3 length: 16 amino acids. Germline CDR1 MNHEY, CDR2 SVGAGI. Trimming took 2 bases from V and 4 from J; bases not matched to a gene: 7. The CDR3 region has the DNA TGTGCCAGCAGTTACGGCTTCGGGACAGGGGCCACTGAAGCTTTCTTT. Its protein is CASSYGFGTGATEAFF.

Remarks on this clonotype: A read error is possible here, since a much larger clone lies one base away. The chain links TRBV7-2 to TRBJ2-3, with D maybe TRBD1 (5 bases). Germline V gene sequence: CDR1 SGHTA, CDR2 FQGNSA. Trimming cost V 2 bases and J 1 base, with 10 bases left between them. The CDR3 runs 15 residues. DNA for the CDR3: TGTGCCAGCAGCTTATTTTCCAGGGGCACAGATACGCAGTATTTT. Its translation is CASSLFSRGTDTQYF.

The V and J genes are TRBV12-3 or TRBV12-4 and TRBJ1-6, with D uncertain. The CDR3 covers 15 residues. The V and J ends lost 5 bases and 6 bases respectively, with 14 bases between them. This CDR3 reads CASSQYPGGNSPLHF. Written as DNA, the CDR3 is TGTGCCAGCAGTCAATACCCCGGTGGTAATTCACCCCTCCACTTT.